This T cell receptor (beta chain) was sequenced for a study of CD8 T cells in Susac syndrome (dated by TCRdb to 2018 to 2020). With respect to the entire study: Of the Susac syndrome patients who were sequenced, eight were in clinical remission while about six had clinically active disease. Repertoire sequencing was used to test whether CD8+ T cell activation and differentiation in Susac syndrome was antigen driven. At blood withdrawal, Susac syndrome patients were therapy-naive, treated with corticosteroids (with IVIg additionally given to some), or treated with IVIg alone.

RNA was extracted using the RNeasy kit, and roughly 0.5 to 1 ug of the RNA was reverse transcribed with random hexamers. The immunoSEQ multiplex PCR assay, covering 54 Vbeta and 13 Jbeta segments, was used to amplify TCR beta CDR3 regions. PCR amplification bias was corrected by using a synthetic template baseline for primer optimization and computational correction. The original pipeline was this. Reads were annotated to V, D and J genes per IMGT and analyzed with immunoSEQ Analyzer, keeping only productive sequences. To calculate clonality, Shannon entropy was normalized by log2 of the number of productive unique sequences and then subtracted from one. Public and private clones were assessed among the 100 most prevalent clones of each patient and control. Susac-specific clones were defined as absent from healthy and MS cohorts, 800 to 1,200 published viral clones and other ImmuneACCESS disease sequences. The raw public reads went through TCRdb reprocessing: fastp at Q25, MiXCR clone calling, in-frame beta chains kept. Each CDR3 protein appears once, grouped with its most common genes and DNA. In this record, the V and J calls reflect TCRdb's handling and not the investigators' own analysis. The sample data list 150,000 to 200,000 distinct CDR3 sequences, and 90% to 95% of these were observed just once. Clones ranked in the top ten supply 0.075% to 0.095% of the sample.

CDR3 length: 15 amino acids, cysteine to phenylalanine. Kept here is only the CDR3 DNA, which spans 45 bases and is read in frame from base 1. From a lookup of the germline V gene, CDR1 and CDR2 are SGDLS and YYNGEE. Cut back by 0 bases and 0 bases, the V and J ends lie 9 bases apart. The research as a whole found: In patients with Susac syndrome, the CD4+ T cell repertoire showed no detectable clonal expansion. The number of individuals in the TCR sequencing and HLA analysis was recognized as being relatively small.

In this sample, this clonotype turned up once. The specificity of this receptor is unknown. No base-level quality is on record; no much larger clone is a single base apart. A single read makes a weak case. Peripheral blood CD8+ and CD4+ T cells from healthy donors, Susac syndrome patients and multiple sclerosis patients were profiled using high-throughput TCR beta sequencing. Recently defined diagnostic criteria for definite or probable disease were met by the Susac syndrome patients. Bulk CD8+ and CD4+ T cells were purified by magnetic negative isolation, whereas CD8+ TEMRA cells were enriched by FACS. Blood was collected in EDTA tubes and processed within 24 hours, with PBMCs isolated through density gradient centrifugation. PBMCs intended for TCR sequencing were cryopreserved in liquid nitrogen and thawed later in a water bath at 37 degrees C. A purity of at least 90% was achieved for sorted or isolated CD4+, CD8+ and CD8+ TEMRA cells.

Rearrangement joined TRBV9 to TRBJ1-1; too little of a D gene remains to name it. What was sequenced was CD4+ T cells from PBMCs. The receptor was isolated from a human donor with Susac syndrome. The DNA sequence is TGTGCCAGCAGCGTAGCGGGAGGGATGAACACTGAAGCTTTCTTT. It is translated as CASSVAGGMNTEAFF. Reference TRBV9 and TRBJ1-1 genes cover what lies past the CDR3, so the full variable domain is DSGVTQTPKHLITATGQRVTLRCSPRSGDLSVYWYQQSLDQGLQFLIQYYNGEERAKGNILERFSAQQFPDLHSELNLSSLELGDSALYFCASSVAGGMNTEAFFGQGTRLTVV.